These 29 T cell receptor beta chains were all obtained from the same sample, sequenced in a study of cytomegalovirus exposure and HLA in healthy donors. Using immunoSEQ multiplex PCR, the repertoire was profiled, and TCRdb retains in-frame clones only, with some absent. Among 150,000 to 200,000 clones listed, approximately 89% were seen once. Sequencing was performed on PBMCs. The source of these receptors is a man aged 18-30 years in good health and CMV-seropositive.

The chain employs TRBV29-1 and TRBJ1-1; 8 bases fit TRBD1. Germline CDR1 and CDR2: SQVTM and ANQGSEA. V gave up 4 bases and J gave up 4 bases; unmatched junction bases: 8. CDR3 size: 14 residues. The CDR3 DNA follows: TGCAGCGTTGGGAGGACAGGGATCATCACTGAAGCTTTCTTT. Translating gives CSVGRTGIITEAFF.

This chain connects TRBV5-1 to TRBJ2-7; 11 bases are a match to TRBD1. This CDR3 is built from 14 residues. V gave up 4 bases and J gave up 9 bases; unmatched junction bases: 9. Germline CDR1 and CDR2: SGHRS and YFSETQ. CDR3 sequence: CASSVQDRGQGQYF. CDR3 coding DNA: TGCGCCAGCAGCGTGCAGGACAGGGGGCAGGGGCAGTACTTC.

In nucleotides, the CDR3 is TGTGCCAGCAGTTACTCTCAGAAAAACATTCAGTACTTC. Translation gives CASSYSQKNIQYF. The chain employs TRBV6-5 and TRBJ2-4, with D unresolved. This CDR3 has 13 residues. Trimming shortened V by 0 bases and J by 4 bases, and 4 bases separated the two germline ends. Germline values: CDR1 MNHEY, CDR2 SVGAGI.

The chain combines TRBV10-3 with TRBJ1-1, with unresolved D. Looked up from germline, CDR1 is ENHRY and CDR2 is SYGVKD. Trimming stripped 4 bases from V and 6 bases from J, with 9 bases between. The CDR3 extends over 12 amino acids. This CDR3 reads CAISVGRAEAFF. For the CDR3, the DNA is TGTGCCATCAGTGTTGGGAGGGCTGAAGCTTTCTTT.

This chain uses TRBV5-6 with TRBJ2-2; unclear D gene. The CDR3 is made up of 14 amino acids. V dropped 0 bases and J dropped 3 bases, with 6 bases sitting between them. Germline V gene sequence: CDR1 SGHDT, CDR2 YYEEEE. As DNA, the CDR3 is TGTGCCAGCAGCTTGGCCTACGACACCGGGGAGCTGTTTTTT. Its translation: CASSLAYDTGELFF.

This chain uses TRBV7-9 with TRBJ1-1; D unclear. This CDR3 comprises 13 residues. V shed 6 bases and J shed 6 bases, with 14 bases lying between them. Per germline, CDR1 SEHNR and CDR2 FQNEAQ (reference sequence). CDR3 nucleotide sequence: TGTGCCAGCAGTCGCGGGGTTTCGGCTGAAGCTTTCTTT. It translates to CASSRGVSAEAFF.

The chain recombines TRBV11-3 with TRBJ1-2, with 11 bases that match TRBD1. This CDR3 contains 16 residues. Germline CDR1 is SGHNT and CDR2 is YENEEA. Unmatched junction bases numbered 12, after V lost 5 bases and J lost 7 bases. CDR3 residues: CASSRPSDRGLVGYTF. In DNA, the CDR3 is TGTGCCAGCAGCCGTCCGTCGGACAGGGGGCTGGTTGGCTACACCTTC.

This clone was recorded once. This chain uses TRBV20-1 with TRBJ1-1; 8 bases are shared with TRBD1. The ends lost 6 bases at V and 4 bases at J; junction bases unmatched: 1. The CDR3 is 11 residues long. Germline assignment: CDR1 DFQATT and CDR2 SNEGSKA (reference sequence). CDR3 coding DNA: TGCAGTGCCAGGGGGCCCACTGAAGCTTTCTTT. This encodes CSARGPTEAFF.

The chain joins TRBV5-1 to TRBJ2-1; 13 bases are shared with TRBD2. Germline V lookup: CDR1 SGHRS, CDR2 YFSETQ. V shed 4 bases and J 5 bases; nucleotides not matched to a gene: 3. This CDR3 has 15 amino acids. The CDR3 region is CASSLLAGGNNEQFF. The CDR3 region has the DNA TGCGCCAGCAGCCTACTAGCGGGAGGGAACAATGAGCAGTTCTTC. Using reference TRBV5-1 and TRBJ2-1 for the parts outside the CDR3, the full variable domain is KAGVTQTPRYLIKTRGQQVTLSCSPISGHRSVSWYQQTPGQGLQFLFEYFSETQRNKGNFPGRFSGRQFSNSRSEMNVSTLELGDSALYLCASSLLAGGNNEQFFGPGTRLTVL.

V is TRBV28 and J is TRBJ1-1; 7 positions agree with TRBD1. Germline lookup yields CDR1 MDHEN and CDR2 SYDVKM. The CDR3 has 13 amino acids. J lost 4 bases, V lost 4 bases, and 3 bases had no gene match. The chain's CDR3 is CASSYPGGTEAFF. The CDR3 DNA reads TGTGCCAGCAGTTACCCAGGGGGCACTGAAGCTTTCTTT.

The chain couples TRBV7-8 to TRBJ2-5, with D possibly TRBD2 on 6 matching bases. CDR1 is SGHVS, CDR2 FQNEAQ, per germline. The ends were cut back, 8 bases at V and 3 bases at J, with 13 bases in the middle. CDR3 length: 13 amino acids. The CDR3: CASSSSEEETQYF. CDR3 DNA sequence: TGTGCCAGCTCGTCTAGCGAGGAAGAGACCCAGTACTTC.

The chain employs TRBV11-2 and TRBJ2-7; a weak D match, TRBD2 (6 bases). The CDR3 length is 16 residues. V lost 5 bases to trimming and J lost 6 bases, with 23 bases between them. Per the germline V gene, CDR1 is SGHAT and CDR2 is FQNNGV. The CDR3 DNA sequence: TGTGCCAGCAGCCCGGGCTGGGCAGGGAGGTCGTCCGAGCAGTACTTC. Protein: CASSPGWAGRSSEQYF.

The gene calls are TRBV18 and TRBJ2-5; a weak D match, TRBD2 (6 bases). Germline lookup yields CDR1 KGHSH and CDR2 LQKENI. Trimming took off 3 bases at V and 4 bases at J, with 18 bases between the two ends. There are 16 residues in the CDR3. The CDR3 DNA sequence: TGTGCCAGCTCACCTGGAGGAGGGCCCTCGGTAGAGACCCAGTACTTC. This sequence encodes CASSPGGGPSVETQYF.

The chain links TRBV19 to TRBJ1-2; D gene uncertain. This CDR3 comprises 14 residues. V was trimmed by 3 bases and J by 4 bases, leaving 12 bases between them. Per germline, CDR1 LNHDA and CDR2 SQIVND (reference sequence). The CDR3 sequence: CASSMAPRFYGYTF. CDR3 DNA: TGTGCCAGTAGTATGGCTCCACGATTCTATGGCTACACCTTC. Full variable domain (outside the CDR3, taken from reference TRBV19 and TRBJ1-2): DGGITQSPKYLFRKEGQNVTLSCEQNLNHDAMYWYRQDPGQGLRLIYYSQIVNDFQKGDIAEGYSVSREKKESFPLTVTSAQKNPTAFYLCASSMAPRFYGYTFGSGTRLTVV.

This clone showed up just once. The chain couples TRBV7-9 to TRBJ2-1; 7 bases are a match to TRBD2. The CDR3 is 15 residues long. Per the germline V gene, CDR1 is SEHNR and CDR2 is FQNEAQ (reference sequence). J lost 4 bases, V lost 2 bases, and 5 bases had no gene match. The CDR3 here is CASSLRWEGYNEQFF. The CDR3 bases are TGTGCCAGCAGCTTACGGTGGGAGGGGTACAATGAGCAGTTCTTC.

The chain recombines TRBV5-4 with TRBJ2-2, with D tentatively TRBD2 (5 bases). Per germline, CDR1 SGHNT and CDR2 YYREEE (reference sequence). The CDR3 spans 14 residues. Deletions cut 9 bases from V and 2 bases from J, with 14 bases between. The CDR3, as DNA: TGTGCCACCTTGGAGGCAGTAAACACCGGGGAGCTGTTTTTT. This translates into CATLEAVNTGELFF.

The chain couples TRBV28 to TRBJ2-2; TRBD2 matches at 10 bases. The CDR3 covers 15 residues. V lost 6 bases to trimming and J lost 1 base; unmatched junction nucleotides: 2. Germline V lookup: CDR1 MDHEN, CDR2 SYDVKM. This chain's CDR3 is CASSRTSGNTGELFF. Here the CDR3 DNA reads TGTGCCAGCAGCCGGACTAGCGGGAACACCGGGGAGCTGTTTTTT.

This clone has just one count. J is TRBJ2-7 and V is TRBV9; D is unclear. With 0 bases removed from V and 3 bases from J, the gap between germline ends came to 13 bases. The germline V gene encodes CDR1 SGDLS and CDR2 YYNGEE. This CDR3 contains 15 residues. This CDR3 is CASSVGAQEIYEQYF. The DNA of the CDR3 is TGTGCCAGCAGCGTAGGAGCCCAAGAGATCTACGAGCAGTACTTC.

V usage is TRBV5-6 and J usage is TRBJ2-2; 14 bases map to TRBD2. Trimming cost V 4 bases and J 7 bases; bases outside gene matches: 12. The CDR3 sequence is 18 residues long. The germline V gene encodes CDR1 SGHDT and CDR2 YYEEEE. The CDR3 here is CASSLRTSGRTSGGELFF. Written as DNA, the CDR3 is TGTGCCAGCAGCCTACGGACTAGCGGGAGGACCTCAGGCGGGGAGCTGTTTTTT.

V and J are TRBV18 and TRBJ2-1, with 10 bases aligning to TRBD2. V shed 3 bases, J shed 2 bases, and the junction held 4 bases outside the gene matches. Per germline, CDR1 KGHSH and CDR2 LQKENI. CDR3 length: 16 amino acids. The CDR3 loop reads CASSPSGRGPYNEQFF. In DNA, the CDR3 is TGTGCCAGCTCACCCAGCGGGAGGGGGCCCTACAATGAGCAGTTCTTC.

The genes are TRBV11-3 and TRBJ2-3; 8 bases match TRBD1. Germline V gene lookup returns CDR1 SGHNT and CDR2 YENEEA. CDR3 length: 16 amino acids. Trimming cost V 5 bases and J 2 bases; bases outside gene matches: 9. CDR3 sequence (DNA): TGTGCCAGCAGCCTTAGGAGGACAGGGTTCACAGATACGCAGTATTTT. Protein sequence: CASSLRRTGFTDTQYF.

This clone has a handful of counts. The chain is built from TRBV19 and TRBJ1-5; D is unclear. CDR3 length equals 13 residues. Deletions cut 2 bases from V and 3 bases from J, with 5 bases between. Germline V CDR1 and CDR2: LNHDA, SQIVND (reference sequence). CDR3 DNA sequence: TGTGCCAGTAGTATACGGTTCAATCAGCCCCAGCATTTT. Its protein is CASSIRFNQPQHF.

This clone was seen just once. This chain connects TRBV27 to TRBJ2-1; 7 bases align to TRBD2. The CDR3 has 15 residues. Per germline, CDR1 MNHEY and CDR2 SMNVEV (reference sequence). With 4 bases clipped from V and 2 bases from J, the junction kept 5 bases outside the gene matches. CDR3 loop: CASSSTGGPYNEQFF. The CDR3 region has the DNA TGTGCCAGCAGTTCCACGGGAGGACCCTACAATGAGCAGTTCTTC.

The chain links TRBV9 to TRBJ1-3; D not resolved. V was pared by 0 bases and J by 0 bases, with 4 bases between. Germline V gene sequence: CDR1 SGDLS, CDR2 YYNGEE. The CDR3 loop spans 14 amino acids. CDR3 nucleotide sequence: TGTGCCAGCAGCGTAGGCAGCTCTGGAAACACCATATATTTT. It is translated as CASSVGSSGNTIYF. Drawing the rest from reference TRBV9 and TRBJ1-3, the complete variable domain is DSGVTQTPKHLITATGQRVTLRCSPRSGDLSVYWYQQSLDQGLQFLIQYYNGEERAKGNILERFSAQQFPDLHSELNLSSLELGDSALYFCASSVGSSGNTIYFGEGSWLTVV.

Here the CDR3 DNA reads TGTGCCAGCAGAACAGGGCTCCACTATGGCTACACCTTC. It specifies CASRTGLHYGYTF. This chain joins TRBV6-5 and TRBJ1-2, with a weak D call TRBD1 (6 bases). Germline CDR1 reads MNHEY; CDR2 reads SVGAGI. Deletions cut 6 bases from V and 3 bases from J, with 11 bases between. The CDR3 loop spans 13 amino acids.

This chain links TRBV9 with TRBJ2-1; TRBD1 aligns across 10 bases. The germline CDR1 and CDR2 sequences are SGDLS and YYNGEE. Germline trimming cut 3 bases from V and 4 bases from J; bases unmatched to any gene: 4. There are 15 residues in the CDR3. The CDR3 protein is CASSGGTGAYNEQFF. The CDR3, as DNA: TGTGCCAGCAGCGGGGGGACAGGGGCGTACAATGAGCAGTTCTTC.

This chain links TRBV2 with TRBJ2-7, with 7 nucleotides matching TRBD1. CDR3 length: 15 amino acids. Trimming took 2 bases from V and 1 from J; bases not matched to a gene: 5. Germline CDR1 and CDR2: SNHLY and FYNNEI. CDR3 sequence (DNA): TGTGCCAGCAGTGAATTGAGGGGGCAATCCTACGAGCAGTACTTC. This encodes CASSELRGQSYEQYF.

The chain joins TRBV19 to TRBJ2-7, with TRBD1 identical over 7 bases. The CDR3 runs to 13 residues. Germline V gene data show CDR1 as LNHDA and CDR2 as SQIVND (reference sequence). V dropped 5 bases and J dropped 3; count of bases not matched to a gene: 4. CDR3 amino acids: CASSLPGGYEQYF. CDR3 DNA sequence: TGTGCCAGTAGTCTCCCAGGGGGCTACGAGCAGTACTTC.

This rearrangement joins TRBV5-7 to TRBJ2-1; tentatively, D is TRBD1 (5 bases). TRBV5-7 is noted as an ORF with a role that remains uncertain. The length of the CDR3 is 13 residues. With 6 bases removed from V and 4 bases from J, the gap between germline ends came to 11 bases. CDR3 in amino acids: CASTRGQYNEQFF. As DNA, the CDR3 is TGTGCCAGCACTAGGGGTCAGTACAATGAGCAGTTCTTC.